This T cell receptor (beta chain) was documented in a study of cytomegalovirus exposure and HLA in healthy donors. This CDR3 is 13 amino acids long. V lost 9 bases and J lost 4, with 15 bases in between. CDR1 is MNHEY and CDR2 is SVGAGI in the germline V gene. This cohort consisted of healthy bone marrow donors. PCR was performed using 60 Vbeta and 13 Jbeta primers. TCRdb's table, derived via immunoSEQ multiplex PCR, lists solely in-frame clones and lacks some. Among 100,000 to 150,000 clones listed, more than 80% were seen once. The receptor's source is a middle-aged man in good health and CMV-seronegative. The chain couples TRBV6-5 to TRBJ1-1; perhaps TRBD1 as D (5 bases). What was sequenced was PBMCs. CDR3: CARTETVFTEAFF. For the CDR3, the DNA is TGTGCCAGAACGGAGACAGTTTTCACTGAAGCTTTCTTT.